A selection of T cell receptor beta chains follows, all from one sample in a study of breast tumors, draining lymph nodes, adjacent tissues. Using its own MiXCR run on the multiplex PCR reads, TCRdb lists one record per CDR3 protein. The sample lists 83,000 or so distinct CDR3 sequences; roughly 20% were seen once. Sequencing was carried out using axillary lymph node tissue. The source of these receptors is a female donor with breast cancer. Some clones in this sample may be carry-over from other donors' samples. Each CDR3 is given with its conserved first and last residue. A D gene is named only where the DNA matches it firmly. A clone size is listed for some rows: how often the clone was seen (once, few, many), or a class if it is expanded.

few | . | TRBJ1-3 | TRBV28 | TGTGCCAGCAGTTTGGGGGGTTCCGGAAACACCATATATTTT | CASSLGGSGNTIYF
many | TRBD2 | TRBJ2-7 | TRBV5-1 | TGCGCCAGCAGCTTCTATAGCGGGTCCTCCTACGAGCAGTACTTC | CASSFYSGSSYEQYF
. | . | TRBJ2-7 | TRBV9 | TGTGCCAGCAGCGTAGAAGACAGATCCTACGAGCAGTACTTC | CASSVEDRSYEQYF
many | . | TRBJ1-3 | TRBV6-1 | TGTGCCAGCAGTGAGAGAGGGGCCAGCTCTGGAAACACCATATATTTT | CASSERGASSGNTIYF
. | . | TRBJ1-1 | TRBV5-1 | TGCGCCACCGGGGCTGGTGGGAACACTGAAGCTTTCTTT | CATGAGGNTEAFF
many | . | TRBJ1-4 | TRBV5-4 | TGTGCCAGCAGCTCTGGAGGGGAGGCCGGAACTAATGAAAAACTGTTTTTT | CASSSGGEAGTNEKLFF
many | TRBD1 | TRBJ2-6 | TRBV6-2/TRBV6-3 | TGTGCCAGCAGCTCCACAGGGGTGGGTGGGGCCAACGTCCTGACTTTC | CASSSTGVGGANVLTF
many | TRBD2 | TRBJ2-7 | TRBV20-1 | TGCAGTGCTAGAGTACAGACTAGCGTAACCTACGAGCAGTACTTC | CSARVQTSVTYEQYF
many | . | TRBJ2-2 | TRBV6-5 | TGTGCCAGCAGTCAACGGACAGACACCGGGGAGCTGTTTTTT | CASSQRTDTGELFF
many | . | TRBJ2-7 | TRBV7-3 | TGTGCCAGCAGCTTAATGGCTAGCCGGTCCTACGAGCAGTACTTC | CASSLMASRSYEQYF
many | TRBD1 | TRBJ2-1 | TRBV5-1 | TGCGCCAGCAGCTTGGTCGCCGGGACAGCTTACAATGAGCAGTTCTTC | CASSLVAGTAYNEQFF
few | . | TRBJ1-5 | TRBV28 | TGTGCCAGCAGTTTATTGGAGGGGACGTATCAGCCCCAGCATTTT | CASSLLEGTYQPQHF
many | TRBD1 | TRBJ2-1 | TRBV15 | TGTGCCACCAGCGTGGGACAGGGCTCCTACAATGAGCAGTTCTTC | CATSVGQGSYNEQFF
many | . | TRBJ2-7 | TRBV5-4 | TGTGCCAGCAGCTTTCAGGGATCCCACGAGCAGTACTTC | CASSFQGSHEQYF
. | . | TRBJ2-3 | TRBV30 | TGTGCCTGGAGTGGGAGGTTGGGCACAGATACGCAGTATTTT | CAWSGRLGTDTQYF